This T cell receptor (beta chain) originates from a study of blood T cell repertoires in COVID-19. On the study more broadly: Researchers got acute and convalescent COVID-19 samples from the United States, Italy and Spain.

Original processing notes: Estimated nucleated cell counts came from reference gene primer amplification. Profiling relied on immunoSEQ multiplex PCR, and the TCRdb table lists in-frame clones only, not all of them. V and J calls and clone size come straight from that table; D and trimming were deduced from the DNA. The data hold approximately 300,000 clones, with roughly 86% observed a single time. Clinical history as reported by participants underpinned cohort assignment. Symptom resolution, clearance, or two negative PCRs marked the recovered donors of Cohort 3. With V trimmed by 4 bases and J by 2 bases, 12 bases remained unmatched. The CDR3 totals 18 residues. Germline-derived CDR1 and CDR2 are LGHNA and YNFKEQ.

The sequence came from a young woman who had recovered from COVID-19. Specimen: PBMCs or T cells enriched from blood (not recorded which). The chain has TRBV4-2 and TRBJ2-7, with 12 bases lining up with TRBD2. The CDR3 DNA sequence: TGTGCCAGCAGCCGGGGACTAGCGGGCGCTATCTTCGCCTACGAGCAGTACTTC. It codes for CASSRGLAGAIFAYEQYF.